The 5 T cell receptor beta chains in this list originate from one sample, sequenced in a study of shared clonotypes between healthy human individuals (dated by TCRdb to 2018 to 2020). Libraries were built with the immunoSEQ multiplex PCR assay. TCRdb mirrors the immuneACCESS table, restricted to in-frame sequences. Some clones are absent from its copies; in checked studies, under half trace to an unresolved V gene, and the reason for the others is unknown. The sample contains 2,500,000 or so clones, roughly 92% of them found a single time. Of the sample, around 0.14% falls within the top ten clones. The specimen sequenced was naive CD4+ T cells sorted from blood. This specimen's cell subset or site label, per the study, means: CD45RA+ positively selected. The receptor source for this set is a man younger than 30 in good health.

The V gene is TRBV19, the J gene TRBJ1-1; tentatively, D is TRBD1 (6 bases). V was cut by 3 bases and J by 1 base, with 9 bases left in between. Germline V CDR1 and CDR2: LNHDA, SQIVND (reference sequence). The CDR3 extends over 14 amino acids. In DNA form, the CDR3 reads TGTGCCAGTAGTATTAACAGGGCGAACACTGAAGCTTTCTTT. Translating it yields CASSINRANTEAFF.

With respect to this clone: This CDR3 is also generated by other DNA sequences in the sample. The chain has TRBV11-2 and TRBJ2-5; possible D gene TRBD2, 5 bases. V shed 1 base and J shed 2 bases, with 8 bases lying between them. The CDR3 is 14 residues long. Per germline, CDR1 SGHAT and CDR2 FQNNGV. The CDR3 sequence: CASSLGSVQETQYF. CDR3 in DNA: TGTGCCAGCAGCTTAGGTAGCGTACAAGAGACCCAGTACTTC.

Details on this clone: The sample contains more than one DNA sequence encoding this CDR3. V and J are TRBV6-1 and TRBJ1-1; D is undetermined. V lost 9 bases and J 0 bases, leaving 8 bases between the germline ends. The germline gives CDR1 MNHNS, CDR2 SASEGT. The length of the CDR3 is 12 residues. This CDR3 reads CASSYLNTEAFF. CDR3 in DNA: TGTGCCAGTAGCTATCTGAACACTGAAGCTTTCTTT.

The chain has TRBV19 and TRBJ2-3; no definite D call. CDR1 and CDR2 from the germline V gene are LNHDA and SQIVND (reference sequence). The CDR3 has 14 amino acids. Trimming left V 5 bases short and J 4 bases short, with 13 bases between. The CDR3 DNA follows: TGTGCCAGTAGTTCATTGGGTGGTGCAGATACGCAGTATTTT. This sequence encodes CASSSLGGADTQYF.

The chain uses TRBV30 and TRBJ2-7; D is perhaps TRBD1 (5 bases). The V end lost 3 bases, the J end lost 6 bases, and 12 bases lay between the germline ends. CDR3 length: 12 amino acids. The germline CDR1 and CDR2 sequences are GTSNPN and SVGIG (reference sequence). The CDR3 is CAWRGVSREQYF. The CDR3 DNA follows: TGTGCCTGGAGAGGGGTGTCACGCGAGCAGTACTTC.